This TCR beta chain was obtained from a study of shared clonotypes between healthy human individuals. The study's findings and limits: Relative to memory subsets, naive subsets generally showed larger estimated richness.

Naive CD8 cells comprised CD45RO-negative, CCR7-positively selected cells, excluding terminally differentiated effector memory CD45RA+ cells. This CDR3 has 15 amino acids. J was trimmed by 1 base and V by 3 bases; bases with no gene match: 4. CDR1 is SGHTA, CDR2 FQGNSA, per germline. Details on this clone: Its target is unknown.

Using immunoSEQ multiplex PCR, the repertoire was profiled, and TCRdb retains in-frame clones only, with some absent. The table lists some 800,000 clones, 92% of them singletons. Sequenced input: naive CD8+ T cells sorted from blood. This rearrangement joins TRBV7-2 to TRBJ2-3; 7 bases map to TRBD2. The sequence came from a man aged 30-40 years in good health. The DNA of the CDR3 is TGTGCCAGCAGCTTTCCTACTAGCGGCACAGATACGCAGTATTTT. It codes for CASSFPTSGTDTQYF.